These 21 T cell receptor beta chains were all obtained from the same sample, sequenced in a study of PD-1 blockade in classical Hodgkin lymphoma. In every patient, relapse followed autologous stem cell transplantation, while exposure to brentuximab vedotin differed. Profiled with immunoSEQ multiplex PCR; TCRdb holds only in-frame clones, not every one. The sample lists tens of thousands of clones, approximately 90% seen once, with over 5% in the top ten. Sequenced here: peripheral blood mononuclear cells (PBMCs), sampled before the second cycle of nivolumab. All receptors derive from a human donor with classical Hodgkin lymphoma.

This clone was counted a single time. The V call is TRBV7-9, the J call TRBJ2-5; D is undetermined. Germline V gene lookup returns CDR1 SEHNR and CDR2 FQNEAQ (reference sequence). The CDR3 consists of 14 residues. V was trimmed by 5 bases and J by 0 bases, leaving 10 bases between them. The CDR3 DNA is TGTGCCAGCAGCCGTAGGGCGGACCAAGAGACCCAGTACTTC. Protein sequence: CASSRRADQETQYF.

This sequence joins TRBV10-2 and TRBJ1-1; a possible D gene is TRBD1 (6 bases). V dropped 8 bases and J dropped 1 base, with 17 bases sitting between them. The germline V gene has CDR1 WSHSY and CDR2 SAAADI. CDR3 size: 15 residues. CDR3 in DNA: TGCGCCAGCTCTCCTAATCCGACAGGGAACACTGAAGCTTTCTTT. Translating gives CASSPNPTGNTEAFF.

This chain uses TRBV30 with TRBJ2-7; D is undetermined. Germline V gene lookup returns CDR1 GTSNPN and CDR2 SVGIG (reference sequence). The CDR3 runs to 13 residues. V was trimmed by 1 base and J by 3 bases, leaving 10 bases between them. CDR3 residues: CAWSGLGFYEQYF. The DNA for the CDR3 is TGTGCCTGGAGTGGACTTGGTTTCTACGAGCAGTACTTC.

This rearrangement joins TRBV7-9 to TRBJ2-2, with TRBD1 identical over 9 bases. CDR3 length equals 16 residues. Looked up from germline, CDR1 is SEHNR and CDR2 is FQNEAQ (reference sequence). The V gene end was trimmed by 5 bases and the J gene end by 1 base; junction bases not matched to a gene: 5. This CDR3 is CASSRTGAQNTGELFF. CDR3 nucleotides: TGTGCCAGCAGCCGGACAGGGGCCCAGAACACCGGGGAGCTGTTTTTT. The full variable domain, rest sourced from reference TRBV7-9 and TRBJ2-2, is DTGVSQNPRHKITKRGQNVTFRCDPISEHNRLYWYRQTLGQGPEFLTYFQNEAQLEKSRLLSDRFSAERPKGSFSTLEIQRTEQGDSAMYLCASSRTGAQNTGELFFGEGSRLTVL.

The chain joins TRBV21-1 to TRBJ1-1. TRBV21-1 is a recognized pseudogene. There are 15 residues in the CDR3. This CDR3 is CASSKVAGGDTEAFF. In DNA, the CDR3 is TGTGCCAGCAGCAAAGTTGCGGGGGGGGACACTGAAGCTTTCTTT.

This clone was detected only once. This CDR3 reads CASSRAGLNTGELFF. The CDR3 DNA reads TGCGCCAGCAGTCGTGCAGGGTTGAACACCGGGGAGCTGTTTTTT. The chain is built from TRBV5-1 and TRBJ2-2; a weak D match, TRBD1 (5 bases). With 5 bases removed from V and 1 base from J, the gap between germline ends came to 12 bases. The CDR3 runs to 15 residues. Per germline, CDR1 SGHRS and CDR2 YFSETQ.

V gene TRBV21-1 combines with J gene TRBJ1-5; TRBD1, the table's D call, lacks a check against the DNA. TRBV21-1 is assigned pseudogene status. The CDR3 contains 17 residues. The CDR3 region is CASSRPTMTGRLQPQHF. CDR3 in DNA: TGTGCCAGCAGCCGTCCGACTATGACAGGGAGGCTTCAGCCCCAGCATTTT.

V gene TRBV19 combines with J gene TRBJ2-7; the match to TRBD2 covers 10 bases. Per the germline V gene, CDR1 is LNHDA and CDR2 is SQIVND (reference sequence). J lost 1 base, V lost 4 bases, and 4 bases had no gene match. The CDR3 sequence is 15 residues long. In DNA form, the CDR3 reads TGTGCCAGTAGTACCGCTAGCGGGGGATCCTACGAGCAGTACTTC. It codes for CASSTASGGSYEQYF.

The CDR3: CASKTGTGNTEAFF. CDR3 nucleotides: TGCGCCAGCAAAACCGGGACAGGGAACACTGAAGCTTTCTTT. The chain uses TRBV5-1 and TRBJ1-1, with 8 nucleotides matching TRBD1. Losses at the gene ends were 6 bases for V and 1 base for J; bases not matched to a gene: 5. This CDR3 contains 14 residues. The germline CDR1 and CDR2 sequences are SGHRS and YFSETQ.

V is TRBV28 and J is TRBJ1-6; TRBD1 matches at 7 bases. V was pared by 5 bases and J by 9 bases, with 4 bases of the junction left unmatched. The CDR3 sequence is 13 residues long. Per the germline V gene, CDR1 is MDHEN and CDR2 is SYDVKM. Here the CDR3 DNA reads TGTGCCAGCAGTATTTACAGGGGTTCACCCCTCCACTTT. Amino acid sequence: CASSIYRGSPLHF.

This sequence joins TRBV6-5 and TRBJ2-5, with D perhaps matching TRBD2 (5 bases). V was cut by 7 bases and J by 14 bases, with 11 bases left in between. The CDR3 has 9 residues. Germline lookup yields CDR1 MNHEY and CDR2 SVGAGI. CDR3 in DNA: TGTGCCAGCACGGACTTGCGATACTTC. Protein sequence: CASTDLRYF.

The chain joins TRBV6-6 to TRBJ1-6, with D tentatively TRBD1 (5 bases). This CDR3 has 15 amino acids. Trimming shortened V by 2 bases and J by 6 bases, and 11 bases separated the two germline ends. CDR1 MNHNY and CDR2 SVGAGI come from the germline V gene (reference sequence). CDR3 protein: CASSYRQTLNSPLHF. CDR3 coding DNA: TGTGCCAGCAGTTACCGACAGACGCTTAATTCACCCCTCCACTTT.

This chain joins TRBV11-3 and TRBJ2-5; maybe TRBD2 (6 bases). This CDR3 has 16 amino acids. V lost 0 bases to trimming and J lost 1 base, with 12 bases between them. Germline V gene lookup returns CDR1 SGHNT and CDR2 YENEEA. CDR3 amino acids: CASSLDLGGFQETQYF. The CDR3 nucleotides read TGTGCCAGCAGCTTAGACTTGGGGGGATTCCAAGAGACCCAGTACTTC.

The CDR3, as DNA: TGTGCCTGGAGTCGGGGATTTAATGAAAAACTGTTTTTT. Its protein product is CAWSRGFNEKLFF. The chain uses TRBV30 and TRBJ1-4, with unresolved D. Germline CDR1 GTSNPN, CDR2 SVGIG (reference sequence). The CDR3 sequence is 13 residues long. V was trimmed by 2 bases and J by 4 bases, leaving 8 bases between them.

The chain uses TRBV7-8 and TRBJ2-7; no clear D gene. The CDR3 contains 18 residues. V was clipped by 1 base and J by 0 bases, with 19 bases between them. CDR1 SGHVS and CDR2 FQNEAQ come from the germline V gene. The CDR3 region is CASSLVMAASKDSYEQYF. DNA for the CDR3: TGTGCCAGCAGCTTAGTTATGGCAGCCTCTAAGGACTCCTACGAGCAGTACTTC.

The V gene is TRBV29-1, the J gene TRBJ1-1; D not certain. Per the germline V gene, CDR1 is SQVTM and CDR2 is ANQGSEA. There are 10 residues in the CDR3. Trimming cost V 4 bases and J 5 bases, with 5 bases left between them. CDR3 sequence reads: CSVVVTEAFF. In DNA form, the CDR3 reads TGCAGCGTTGTAGTAACTGAAGCTTTCTTT.

V usage is TRBV7-9 and J usage is TRBJ2-3; 9 positions match TRBD2. Germline assignment: CDR1 SEHNR and CDR2 FQNEAQ (reference sequence). The CDR3 extends over 17 amino acids. V shed 3 bases and J 4 bases; nucleotides not matched to a gene: 11. CDR3 protein: CASSLVGGGAFADTQYF. Here the CDR3 DNA reads TGTGCCAGCAGCTTGGTAGGCGGGGGGGCCTTCGCAGATACGCAGTATTTT.

J is TRBJ1-1 and V is TRBV28, with a tentative D call TRBD1 (6 bases). Deletions cut 3 bases from V and 0 bases from J, with 8 bases between. Germline CDR1 is MDHEN and CDR2 is SYDVKM. This CDR3 is built from 14 residues. The CDR3 loop reads CASSFGGMNTEAFF. CDR3 nucleotide sequence: TGTGCCAGCAGTTTTGGGGGCATGAACACTGAAGCTTTCTTT.

V and J are TRBV7-9 and TRBJ1-1; unclear D gene. Germline V gives CDR1 SEHNR, CDR2 FQNEAQ (reference sequence). The CDR3 contains 9 residues. V was trimmed by 2 bases and J by 11 bases, leaving 3 bases between them. This chain's CDR3 is CASSLHAFF. CDR3 DNA sequence: TGTGCCAGCAGCTTACACGCTTTCTTT.

This clone was counted between two and nine times. The V call is TRBV4-1, the J call TRBJ2-4, with TRBD2 identical over 9 bases. V was clipped by 3 bases and J by 3 bases; unmatched bases: 12. CDR1 and CDR2 (germline): MGHRA, YSYEKL. This CDR3 has 18 residues. For the CDR3, the DNA is TGCGCCAGCAGCCAGCTAGGACTAGCGAGTCGGGACAAAAACATTCAGTACTTC. It specifies CASSQLGLASRDKNIQYF.

The chain couples TRBV2 to TRBJ2-4; 7 positions match TRBD2. This CDR3 is built from 15 residues. Trimming took 3 bases from V and 3 from J; bases not matched to a gene: 5. Germline loops: CDR1 SNHLY, CDR2 FYNNEI. Here the CDR3 DNA reads TGTGCCAGCAGTGAGGGGGGGGTGGTCAAAAACATTCAGTACTTC. Its translation: CASSEGGVVKNIQYF.